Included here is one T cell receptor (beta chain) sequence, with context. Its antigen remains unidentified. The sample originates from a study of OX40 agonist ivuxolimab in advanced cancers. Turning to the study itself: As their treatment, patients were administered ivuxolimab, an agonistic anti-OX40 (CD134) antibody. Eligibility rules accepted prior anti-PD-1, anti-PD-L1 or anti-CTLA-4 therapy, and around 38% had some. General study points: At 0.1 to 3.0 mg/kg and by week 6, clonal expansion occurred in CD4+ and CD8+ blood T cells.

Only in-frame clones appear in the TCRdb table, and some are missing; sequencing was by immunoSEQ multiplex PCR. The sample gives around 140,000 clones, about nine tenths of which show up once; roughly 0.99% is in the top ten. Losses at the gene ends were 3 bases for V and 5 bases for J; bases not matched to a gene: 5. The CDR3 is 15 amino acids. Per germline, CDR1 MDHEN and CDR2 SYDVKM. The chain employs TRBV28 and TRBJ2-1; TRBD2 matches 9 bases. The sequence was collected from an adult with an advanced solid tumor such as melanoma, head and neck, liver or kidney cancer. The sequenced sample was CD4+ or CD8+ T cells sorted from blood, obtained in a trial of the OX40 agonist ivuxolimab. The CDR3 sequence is CASSFWTSENNEQFF. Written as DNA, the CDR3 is TGTGCCAGCAGTTTCTGGACTAGCGAGAACAATGAGCAGTTCTTC.